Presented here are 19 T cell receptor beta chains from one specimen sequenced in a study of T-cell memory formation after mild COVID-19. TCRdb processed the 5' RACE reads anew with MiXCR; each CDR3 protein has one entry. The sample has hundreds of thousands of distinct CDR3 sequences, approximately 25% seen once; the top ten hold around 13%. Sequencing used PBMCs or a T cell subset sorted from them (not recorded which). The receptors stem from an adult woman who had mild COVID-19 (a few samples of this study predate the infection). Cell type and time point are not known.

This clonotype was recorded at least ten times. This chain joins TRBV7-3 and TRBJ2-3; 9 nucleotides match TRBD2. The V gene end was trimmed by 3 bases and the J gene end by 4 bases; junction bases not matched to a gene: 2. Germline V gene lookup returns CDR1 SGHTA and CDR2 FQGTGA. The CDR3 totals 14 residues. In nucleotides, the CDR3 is TGTGCCAGCAGCTTTAGCGGGAGTCCAGATACGCAGTATTTT. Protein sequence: CASSFSGSPDTQYF. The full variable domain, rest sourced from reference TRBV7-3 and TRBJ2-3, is GAGVSQTPSNKVTEKGKYVELRCDPISGHTALYWYRQSLGQGPEFLIYFQGTGAADDSGLPNDRFFAVRPEGSVSTLKIQRTERGDSAVYLCASSFSGSPDTQYFGPGTRLTVL.

The CDR3 is CASSLQGTFSYEQYF. In nucleotides, the CDR3 is TGTGCCAGCAGTCTCCAGGGGACATTTTCCTACGAGCAGTACTTC. The genes are TRBV6-5 and TRBJ2-7, with D possibly matching TRBD1 (6 bases). V shed 5 bases and J shed 1 base, with 15 bases lying between them. The CDR3 has 15 amino acids. Germline V gene data show CDR1 as MNHEY and CDR2 as SVGAGI.

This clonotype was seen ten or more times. This CDR3 reads CASSSGGGYEQYF. CDR3 DNA: TGTGCCAGCAGTTCGGGTGGAGGGTACGAGCAGTACTTC. This sequence joins TRBV12-3 or TRBV12-4 and TRBJ2-7, with a possible D match to TRBD2 (6 bases). The V and J ends lost 4 bases and 4 bases respectively, with 11 bases between them. The length of the CDR3 is 13 residues.

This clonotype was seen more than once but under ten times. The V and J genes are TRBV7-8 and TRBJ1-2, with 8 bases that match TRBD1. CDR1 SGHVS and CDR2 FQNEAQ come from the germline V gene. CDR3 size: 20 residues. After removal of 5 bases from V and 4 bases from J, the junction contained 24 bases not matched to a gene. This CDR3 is CASSPSIHLNRGSLPYGYTF. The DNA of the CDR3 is TGTGCCAGCAGCCCTAGCATACACCTAAACAGGGGGAGCCTCCCCTATGGCTACACCTTC.

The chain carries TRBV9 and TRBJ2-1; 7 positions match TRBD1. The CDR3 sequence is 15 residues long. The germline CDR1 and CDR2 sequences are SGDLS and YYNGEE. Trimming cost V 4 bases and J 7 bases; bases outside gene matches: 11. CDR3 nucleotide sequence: TGTGCCAGCAGCACACAGACAGGGAGAGGGAATGAGCAGTTCTTC. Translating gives CASSTQTGRGNEQFF.

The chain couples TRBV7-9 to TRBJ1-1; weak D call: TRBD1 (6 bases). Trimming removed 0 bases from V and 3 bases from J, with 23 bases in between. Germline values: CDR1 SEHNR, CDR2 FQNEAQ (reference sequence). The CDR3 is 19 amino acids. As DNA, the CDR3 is TGTGCCAGCAGCTTAGCTTTGGTTGTTTGGGGGCGCTCGGACACTGAAGCTTTCTTT. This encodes CASSLALVVWGRSDTEAFF.

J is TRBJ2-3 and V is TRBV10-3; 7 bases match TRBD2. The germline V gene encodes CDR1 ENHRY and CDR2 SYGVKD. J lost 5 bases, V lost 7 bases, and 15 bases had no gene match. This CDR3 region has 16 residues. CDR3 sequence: CAITRFRAGAGDTQYF. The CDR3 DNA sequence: TGTGCCATCACCAGGTTCCGGGCGGGAGCGGGAGATACGCAGTATTTT.

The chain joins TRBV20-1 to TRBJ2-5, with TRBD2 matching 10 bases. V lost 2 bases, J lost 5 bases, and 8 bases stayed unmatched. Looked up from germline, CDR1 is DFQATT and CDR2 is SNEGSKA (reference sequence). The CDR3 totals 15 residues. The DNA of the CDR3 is TGCAGTGCTAGACGCCCTAGCGGGAGTCTGGAGACCCAGTACTTC. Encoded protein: CSARRPSGSLETQYF.

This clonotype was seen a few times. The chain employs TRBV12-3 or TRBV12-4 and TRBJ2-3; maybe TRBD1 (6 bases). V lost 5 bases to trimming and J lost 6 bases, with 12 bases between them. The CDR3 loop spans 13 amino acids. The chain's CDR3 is CASSPGQWDTQYF. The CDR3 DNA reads TGTGCCAGCAGTCCCGGACAGTGGGATACGCAGTATTTT.

For the CDR3, the DNA is TGTGCCAGCAGCTTAGCGAGAGCGGGAGGACCCCTAGCCGAGCAGTACTTC. It translates to CASSLARAGGPLAEQYF. The chain uses TRBV7-2 and TRBJ2-7, with 9 bases fitting TRBD2. CDR1 is SGHTA, CDR2 FQGNSA, per germline. Trimming took 0 bases from V and 6 from J; bases not matched to a gene: 12. The CDR3 has 17 amino acids.

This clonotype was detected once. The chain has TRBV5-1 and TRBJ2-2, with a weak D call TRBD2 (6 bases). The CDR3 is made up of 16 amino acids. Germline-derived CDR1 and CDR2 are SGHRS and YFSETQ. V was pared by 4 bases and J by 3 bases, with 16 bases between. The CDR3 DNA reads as TGCGCCAGCAGCCCTAGACCCCGCGGGGACACCGGGGAGCTGTTTTTT. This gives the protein CASSPRPRGDTGELFF.

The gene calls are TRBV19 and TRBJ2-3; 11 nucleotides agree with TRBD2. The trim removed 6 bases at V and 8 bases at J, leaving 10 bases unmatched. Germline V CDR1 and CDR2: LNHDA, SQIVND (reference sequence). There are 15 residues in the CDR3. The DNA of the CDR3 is TGTGCCAGTAGGACTAGCGGGACTGTTTGGCGTACGCAGTATTTT. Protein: CASRTSGTVWRTQYF.

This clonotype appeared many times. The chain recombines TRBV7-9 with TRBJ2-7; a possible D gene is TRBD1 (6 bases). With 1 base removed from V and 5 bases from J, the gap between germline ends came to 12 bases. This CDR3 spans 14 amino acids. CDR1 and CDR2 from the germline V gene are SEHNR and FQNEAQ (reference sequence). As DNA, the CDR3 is TGTGCCAGCAGCTTAGAAGGGGGTGGCGACGAGCAGTACTTC. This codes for CASSLEGGGDEQYF. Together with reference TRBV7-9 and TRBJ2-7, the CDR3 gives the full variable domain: DTGVSQNPRHKITKRGQNVTFRCDPISEHNRLYWYRQTLGQGPEFLTYFQNEAQLEKSRLLSDRFSAERPKGSFSTLEIQRTEQGDSAMYLCASSLEGGGDEQYFGPGTRLTVT.

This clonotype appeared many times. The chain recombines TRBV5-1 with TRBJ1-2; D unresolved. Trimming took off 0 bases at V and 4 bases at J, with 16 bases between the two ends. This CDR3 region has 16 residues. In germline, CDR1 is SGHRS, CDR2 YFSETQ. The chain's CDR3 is CASSLAISTRGYGYTF. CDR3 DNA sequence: TGCGCCAGCAGCTTGGCCATATCGACACGGGGCTATGGCTACACCTTC. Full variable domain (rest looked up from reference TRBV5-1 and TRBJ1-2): KAGVTQTPRYLIKTRGQQVTLSCSPISGHRSVSWYQQTPGQGLQFLFEYFSETQRNKGNFPGRFSGRQFSNSRSEMNVSTLELGDSALYLCASSLAISTRGYGYTFGSGTRLTVV.

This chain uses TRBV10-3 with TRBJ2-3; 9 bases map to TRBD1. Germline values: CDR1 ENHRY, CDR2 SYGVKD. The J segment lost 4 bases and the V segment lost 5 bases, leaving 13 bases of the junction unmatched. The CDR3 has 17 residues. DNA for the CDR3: TGTGCCATCAGTCAACAGGGGGCCGTACCCACCGCAGATACGCAGTATTTT. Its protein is CAISQQGAVPTADTQYF.

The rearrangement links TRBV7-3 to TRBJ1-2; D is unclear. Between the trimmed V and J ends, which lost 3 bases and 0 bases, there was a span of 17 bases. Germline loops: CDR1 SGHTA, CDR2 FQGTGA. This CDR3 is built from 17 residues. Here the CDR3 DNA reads TGTGCCAGCAGCTTGTTGAAGCGGAAAGGCTCTAACTATGGCTACACCTTC. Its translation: CASSLLKRKGSNYGYTF.

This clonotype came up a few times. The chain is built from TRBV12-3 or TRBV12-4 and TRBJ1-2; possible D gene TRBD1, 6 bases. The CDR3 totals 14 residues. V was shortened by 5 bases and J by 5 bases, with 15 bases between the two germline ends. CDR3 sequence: CASSPGTQLYGYTF. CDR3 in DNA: TGTGCCAGCAGTCCCGGGACACAATTGTATGGCTACACCTTC.

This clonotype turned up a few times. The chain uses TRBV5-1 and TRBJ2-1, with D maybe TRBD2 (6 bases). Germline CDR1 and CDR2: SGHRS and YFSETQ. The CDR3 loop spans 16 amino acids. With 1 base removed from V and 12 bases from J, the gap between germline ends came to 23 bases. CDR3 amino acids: CASSLSSTRDFGGQFF. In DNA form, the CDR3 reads TGCGCCAGCAGCTTGTCTTCGACCCGGGACTTTGGCGGGCAGTTCTTC.

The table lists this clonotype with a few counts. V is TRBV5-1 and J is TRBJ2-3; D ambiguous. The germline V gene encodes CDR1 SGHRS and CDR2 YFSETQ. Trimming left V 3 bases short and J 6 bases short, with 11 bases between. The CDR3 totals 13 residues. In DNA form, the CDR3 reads TGCGCCAGCAGCTCTGGGTTAGGGGATACGCAGTATTTT. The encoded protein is CASSSGLGDTQYF.